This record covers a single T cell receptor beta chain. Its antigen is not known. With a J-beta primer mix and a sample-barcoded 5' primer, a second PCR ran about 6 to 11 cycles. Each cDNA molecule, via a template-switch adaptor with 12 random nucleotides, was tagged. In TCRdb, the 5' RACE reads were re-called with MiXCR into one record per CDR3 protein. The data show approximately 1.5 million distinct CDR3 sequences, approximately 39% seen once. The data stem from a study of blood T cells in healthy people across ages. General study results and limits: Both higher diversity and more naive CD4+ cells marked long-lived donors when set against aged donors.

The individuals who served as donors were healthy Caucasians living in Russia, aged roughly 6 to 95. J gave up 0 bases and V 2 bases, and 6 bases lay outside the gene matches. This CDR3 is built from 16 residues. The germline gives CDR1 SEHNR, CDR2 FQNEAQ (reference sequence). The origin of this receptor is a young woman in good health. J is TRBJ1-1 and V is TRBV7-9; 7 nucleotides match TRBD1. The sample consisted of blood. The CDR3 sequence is CASSLTGVRMNTEAFF. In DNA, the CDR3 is TGTGCCAGCAGCTTAACAGGGGTGAGGATGAACACTGAAGCTTTCTTT.